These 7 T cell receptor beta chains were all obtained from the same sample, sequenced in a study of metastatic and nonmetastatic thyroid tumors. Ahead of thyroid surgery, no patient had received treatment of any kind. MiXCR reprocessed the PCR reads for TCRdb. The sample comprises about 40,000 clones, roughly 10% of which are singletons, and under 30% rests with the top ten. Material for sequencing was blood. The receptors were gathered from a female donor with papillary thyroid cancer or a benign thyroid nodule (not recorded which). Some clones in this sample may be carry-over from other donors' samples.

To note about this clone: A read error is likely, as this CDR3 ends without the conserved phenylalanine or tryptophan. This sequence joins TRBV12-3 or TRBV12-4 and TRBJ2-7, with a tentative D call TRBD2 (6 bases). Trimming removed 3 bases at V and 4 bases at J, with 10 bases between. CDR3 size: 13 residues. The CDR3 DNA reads TGTGCCAGCAGTTTCCTAGCGACATACGAGCAGTACCTC. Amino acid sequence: CASSFLATYEQYL.

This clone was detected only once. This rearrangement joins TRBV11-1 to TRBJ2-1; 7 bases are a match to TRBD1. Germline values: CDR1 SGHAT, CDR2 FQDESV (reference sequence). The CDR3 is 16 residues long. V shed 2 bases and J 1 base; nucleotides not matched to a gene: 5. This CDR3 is CASSLIGGQSYNEQFF. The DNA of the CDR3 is TGTGCCAGCAGCTTAATTGGGGGACAGTCCTACAATGAGCAGTTCTTC. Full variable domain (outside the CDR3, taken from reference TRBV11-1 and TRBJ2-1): EAEVAQSPRYKITEKSQAVAFWCDPISGHATLYWYRQILGQGPELLVQFQDESVVDDSQLPKDRFSAERLKGVDSTLKIQPAELGDSAMYLCASSLIGGQSYNEQFFGPGTRLTVL.

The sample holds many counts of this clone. The CDR3 nucleotides read TGTGCCAGCAACCCTGGGCTTTCCTACGAGCAGTACTTC. This gives the protein CASNPGLSYEQYF. The chain uses TRBV27 and TRBJ2-7; D is unclear. This CDR3 has 13 amino acids. CDR1 is MNHEY, CDR2 SMNVEV, per germline (reference sequence). The V end lost 7 bases, the J end lost 1 base, and 11 bases lay between the germline ends.

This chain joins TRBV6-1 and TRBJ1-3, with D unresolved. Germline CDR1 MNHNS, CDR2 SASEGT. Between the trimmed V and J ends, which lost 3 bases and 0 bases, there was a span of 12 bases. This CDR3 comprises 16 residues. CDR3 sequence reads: CASSELGYYSGNTIYF. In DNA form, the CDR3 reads TGTGCCAGCAGTGAGCTCGGCTATTACTCTGGAAACACCATATATTTT.

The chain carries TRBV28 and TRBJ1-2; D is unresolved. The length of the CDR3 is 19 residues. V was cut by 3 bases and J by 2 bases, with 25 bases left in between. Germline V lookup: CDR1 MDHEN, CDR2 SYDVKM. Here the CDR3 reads CASSFISLRSGPGNYGYTF. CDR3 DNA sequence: TGTGCCAGCAGTTTTATTTCGTTGAGGTCCGGCCCGGGCAACTATGGCTACACCTTC.

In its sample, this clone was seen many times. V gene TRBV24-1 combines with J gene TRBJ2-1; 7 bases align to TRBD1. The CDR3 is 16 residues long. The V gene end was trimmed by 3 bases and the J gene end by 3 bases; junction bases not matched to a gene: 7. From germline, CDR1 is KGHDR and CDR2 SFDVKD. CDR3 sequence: CATSDPNRGHYNEQFF. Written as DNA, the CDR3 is TGTGCCACCAGTGATCCGAACAGGGGCCACTACAATGAGCAGTTCTTC.

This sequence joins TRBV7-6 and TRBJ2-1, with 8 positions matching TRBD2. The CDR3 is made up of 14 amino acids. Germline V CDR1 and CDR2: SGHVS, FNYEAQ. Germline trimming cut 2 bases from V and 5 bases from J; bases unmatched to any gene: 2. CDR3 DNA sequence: TGTGCCAGCAGCTTAACTAGCGGAGACAATGAGCAGTTCTTC. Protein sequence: CASSLTSGDNEQFF.